The present entry profiles one T cell receptor beta chain with its context. Source study methods: Reference gene primer amplification in the assay estimated nucleated cell counts. Here immunoSEQ multiplex PCR was the method, and the copy in TCRdb shows in-frame clones only, minus some. V and J calls and clone size follow that table, whereas D and trimming were derived from the DNA. The sample shows some 180,000 clones, more than 70% of them seen only once. The sample originates from a study of blood T cell repertoires in COVID-19. Study-level information: Collection of acute and convalescent COVID-19 samples took place in the United States, Italy and Spain. T cells, B-cell-depleted T cells, or PBMCs supplied cDNA or gDNA.

The CDR3 extends over 16 amino acids. V lost 8 bases and J lost 8, with 24 bases in between. Germline assignment: CDR1 MDHEN and CDR2 SYDVKM. The chain combines TRBV28 with TRBJ1-4; D gene uncertain. The sequencing sample was made of peripheral blood. This clonotype was obtained from a woman older than 75 with active or convalescent COVID-19. This CDR3 is CASGAEGRAGGEKLFF. In DNA form, the CDR3 reads TGTGCCAGCGGAGCGGAGGGAAGAGCCGGAGGGGAAAAACTGTTTTTT.